These 21 T cell receptor beta chains came from one sample sequenced in a study of blood T cell repertoires in COVID-19. Libraries were prepared by immunoSEQ multiplex PCR; TCRdb keeps only in-frame clonotypes and omits some of them. Of a few hundred thousand clones listed, just over 85% are singletons. The specimen was PBMCs or T cells enriched from blood (not recorded which). Source of these receptors: a woman in her forties with acute COVID-19.

The chain is built from TRBV18 and TRBJ2-7; 8 nucleotides line up with TRBD1. CDR1 is KGHSH and CDR2 is LQKENI in the germline V gene. V was clipped by 1 base and J by 3 bases; unmatched bases: 5. This CDR3 has 15 residues. This chain's CDR3 is CASSPQGTGVYEQYF. The CDR3 DNA sequence: TGTGCCAGCTCACCACAGGGGACAGGAGTCTACGAGCAGTACTTC.

Comment on this clone: One junction end disagrees with the germline gene, perhaps due to a read error. This chain joins TRBV7-3 and TRBJ2-1; the match to TRBD2 covers 13 bases. The CDR3 is 19 amino acids. Looked up from germline, CDR1 is SGHTA and CDR2 is FQGTGA. CDR3 residues: CASSITPMTSGRINGEQFF. The CDR3, as DNA: TGTGCCAGCAGCATAACCCCTATGACTAGCGGGAGGATAAACGGTGAGCAGTTCTTC.

The chain uses TRBV7-9 and TRBJ2-1; D is possibly TRBD2 (6 bases). Trimming left V 2 bases short and J 7 bases short, with 15 bases between. The CDR3 spans 15 residues. Germline V lookup: CDR1 SEHNR, CDR2 FQNEAQ (reference sequence). The CDR3 nucleotides read TGTGCCAGCAGCTTACATTCCGGGAGAGGAAATGAGCAGTTCTTC. This gives the protein CASSLHSGRGNEQFF.

This sequence joins TRBV7-2 and TRBJ1-6; D gene unclear. CDR3 size: 13 residues. The germline V gene has CDR1 SGHTA and CDR2 FQGNSA. With 2 bases removed from V and 10 bases from J, the gap between germline ends came to 9 bases. In nucleotides, the CDR3 is TGTGCCAGCAGCTTAACCAGACAATCACCCCTCCACTTT. Encoded protein: CASSLTRQSPLHF.

V and J are TRBV6-5 and TRBJ2-1, with 9 bases identical to TRBD2. CDR1 is MNHEY, CDR2 SVGAGI, per germline. J was trimmed by 8 bases and V by 5 bases; bases with no gene match: 10. The CDR3 contains 15 residues. Here the CDR3 DNA reads TGTGCCAGCAGTCAGTGGACTAGCGTAGGGGATGAGCAGTTCTTC. Protein product: CASSQWTSVGDEQFF.

In its sample, this clone was seen a few times. This chain connects TRBV4-1 to TRBJ2-7, with 11 bases that match TRBD1. V lost 4 bases to trimming and J lost 4 bases; unmatched junction nucleotides: 6. The V gene's germline CDR1 is MGHRA and CDR2 YSYEKL. The CDR3 is 15 amino acids. The DNA for the CDR3 is TGCGCCAGCAGCCGGGGGACAGGGGGACGGTACGAGCAGTACTTC. This sequence encodes CASSRGTGGRYEQYF.

As DNA, the CDR3 is TGCAGCGTTGAAGTTGGGACTAGCGGGAGTCCGGCTAAGTTCTTC. It is translated as CSVEVGTSGSPAKFF. This sequence joins TRBV29-1 and TRBJ2-1, with 14 bases lining up with TRBD2. Per the germline V gene, CDR1 is SQVTM and CDR2 is ANQGSEA. The V gene end was trimmed by 1 base and the J gene end by 14 bases; junction bases not matched to a gene: 10. CDR3 length: 15 amino acids.

This clone is a singleton in its sample. The genes are TRBV7-9 and TRBJ1-2, with D perhaps matching TRBD1 (5 bases). This CDR3 has 14 residues. In germline, CDR1 is SEHNR, CDR2 FQNEAQ (reference sequence). V gave up 0 bases and J gave up 4 bases, with 9 bases separating them. This chain's CDR3 is CASSLAQGRYGYTF. In DNA, the CDR3 is TGTGCCAGCAGCTTAGCGCAGGGCCGCTATGGCTACACCTTC.

This clone was seen more than once but under ten times. The chain is built from TRBV2 and TRBJ2-7; D might be TRBD1 (6 bases). Germline CDR1 SNHLY, CDR2 FYNNEI. There are 13 residues in the CDR3. Deletions cut 6 bases from V and 2 bases from J, with 11 bases between. Here the CDR3 DNA reads TGTGCCAGCAGAGGCAACAGGGCCTACGAGCAGTACTTC. Its translation is CASRGNRAYEQYF.

This chain uses TRBV6-5 with TRBJ2-2; 10 nucleotides line up with TRBD2. This CDR3 has 15 residues. In germline, CDR1 is MNHEY, CDR2 SVGAGI. The junction had 2 bases not matched to a gene; V was cut back by 6 bases and J by 1 base. In DNA form, the CDR3 reads TGTGCCAGCAGGTGGACTAGCGGGAACACCGGGGAGCTGTTTTTT. This translates into CASRWTSGNTGELFF.

This chain uses TRBV27 with TRBJ1-1; no reliable D call. CDR1 and CDR2 from the germline V gene are MNHEY and SMNVEV (reference sequence). V was shortened by 6 bases and J by 0 bases, with 14 bases between the two germline ends. The CDR3 runs 15 residues. The DNA of the CDR3 is TGTGCCAGCAGAGAAGAAGGAGGTGTGAACACTGAAGCTTTCTTT. This sequence encodes CASREEGGVNTEAFF.

This chain links TRBV9 with TRBJ2-2; D is possibly TRBD1 (6 bases). CDR1 is SGDLS and CDR2 is YYNGEE in the germline V gene. This CDR3 comprises 14 residues. V shed 3 bases and J shed 4 bases, with 10 bases lying between them. The chain's CDR3 is CASSGNRVTGELFF. The CDR3 nucleotides are TGTGCCAGCAGCGGCAACAGGGTCACCGGGGAGCTGTTTTTT.

The genes are TRBV28 and TRBJ2-7, with 9 bases identical to TRBD1. V shed 5 bases and J 2 bases; nucleotides not matched to a gene: 13. Germline V gives CDR1 MDHEN, CDR2 SYDVKM. This CDR3 has 17 residues. The chain's CDR3 is CASSMHVTGGTPYEQYF. The CDR3 nucleotides are TGTGCCAGCAGTATGCATGTGACAGGGGGTACCCCCTACGAGCAGTACTTC.

The table lists this clone with a count of one. The chain combines TRBV5-1 with TRBJ1-1; D is ambiguous. Trimming pared 4 bases from V and 3 bases from J, leaving 16 bases between. The germline gives CDR1 SGHRS, CDR2 YFSETQ. The CDR3 length is 15 residues. CDR3 region: CASSAQSSRDTEAFF. The DNA for the CDR3 is TGCGCCAGCAGCGCACAGAGTTCGCGGGACACTGAAGCTTTCTTT.

In the case of this clone: Other DNA sequences in this specimen translate into the identical CDR3. V and J are TRBV28 and TRBJ1-1; the D gene is possibly TRBD1 (5 bases). The CDR3 totals 13 residues. Trimming removed 3 bases at V and 2 bases at J, with 7 bases between. CDR1 and CDR2 (germline): MDHEN, SYDVKM. CDR3 nucleotides: TGTGCCAGCAGTTTGGGGGGAAACACTGAAGCTTTCTTT. Translating it yields CASSLGGNTEAFF.

CDR3: CASSLGSSRYHPGFF. DNA for the CDR3: TGTGCCAGCAGTTTAGGGTCTAGTCGTTACCACCCTGGGTTCTTC. The J gene is TRBJ2-1, the V gene TRBV27; no firm D call. The CDR3 consists of 15 residues. The germline CDR1 and CDR2 sequences are MNHEY and SMNVEV (reference sequence). V gave up 2 bases and J gave up 15 bases, with 23 bases separating them.

Only one count was recorded for this clone. This chain links TRBV19 with TRBJ1-1; no clear D. The V gene's germline CDR1 is LNHDA and CDR2 SQIVND (reference sequence). Trimming stripped 2 bases from V and 8 bases from J, with 12 bases between. The CDR3 sequence is 13 residues long. The CDR3 spells CASSISPITEAFF. As DNA, the CDR3 is TGTGCCAGTAGTATATCCCCAATTACAGAAGCTTTCTTT.

The chain has TRBV19 and TRBJ1-5, with a possible D match to TRBD1 (6 bases). Trimming cost V 4 bases and J 3 bases, with 13 bases left between them. CDR1 and CDR2 (germline): LNHDA, SQIVND (reference sequence). This CDR3 spans 15 amino acids. CDR3 nucleotide sequence: TGTGCCAGTAGTAGGGGCGGGGGGGCCAATCAGCCCCAGCATTTT. Translation gives CASSRGGGANQPQHF.

The chain carries TRBV25-1 and TRBJ1-2; TRBD1 matches at 8 bases. Germline CDR1 MGHDK, CDR2 SYGVNS. The CDR3 extends over 14 amino acids. V trimming: 6 bases; J trimming: 4 bases; junction bases outside the gene matches: 7. For the CDR3, the DNA is TGTGCCAGCAGCTGGCAGGGGGCGAGCTATGGCTACACCTTC. This gives the protein CASSWQGASYGYTF.

Regarding this clone: The same CDR3 also results from other DNA sequences found in this sample. The J gene is TRBJ2-1, the V gene TRBV5-1; 9 nucleotides line up with TRBD2. V shed 2 bases and J 4 bases; nucleotides not matched to a gene: 4. This CDR3 is built from 15 residues. Germline V gene data show CDR1 as SGHRS and CDR2 as YFSETQ. CDR3 protein: CASSFSGSNYNEQFF. The CDR3 DNA reads TGCGCCAGCAGCTTTAGCGGGAGCAATTACAATGAGCAGTTCTTC.

This sequence joins TRBV28 and TRBJ1-1, with D possibly being TRBD1 (6 bases). There are 14 residues in the CDR3. V dropped 7 bases and J dropped 1 base, with 13 bases sitting between them. Germline-derived CDR1 and CDR2 are MDHEN and SYDVKM. In DNA, the CDR3 is TGTGCCAGCACCCCTGGACAGCCGAACACTGAAGCTTTCTTT. Translation: CASTPGQPNTEAFF.